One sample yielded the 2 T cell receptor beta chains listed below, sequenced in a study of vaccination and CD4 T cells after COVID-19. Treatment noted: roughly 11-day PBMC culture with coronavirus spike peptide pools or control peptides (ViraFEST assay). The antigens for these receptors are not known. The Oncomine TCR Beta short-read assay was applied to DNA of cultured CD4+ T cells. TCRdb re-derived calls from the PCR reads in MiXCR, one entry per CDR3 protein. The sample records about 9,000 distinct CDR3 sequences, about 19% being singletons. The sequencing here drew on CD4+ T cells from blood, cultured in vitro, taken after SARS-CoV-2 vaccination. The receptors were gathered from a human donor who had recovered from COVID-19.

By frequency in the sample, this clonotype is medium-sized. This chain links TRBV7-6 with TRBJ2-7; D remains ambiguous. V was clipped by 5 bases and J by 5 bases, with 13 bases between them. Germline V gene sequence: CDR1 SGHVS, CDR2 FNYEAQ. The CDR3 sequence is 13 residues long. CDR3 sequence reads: CASSPRDWDEQYF. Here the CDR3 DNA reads TGTGCCAGCAGCCCCCGCGACTGGGACGAGCAGTACTTC.

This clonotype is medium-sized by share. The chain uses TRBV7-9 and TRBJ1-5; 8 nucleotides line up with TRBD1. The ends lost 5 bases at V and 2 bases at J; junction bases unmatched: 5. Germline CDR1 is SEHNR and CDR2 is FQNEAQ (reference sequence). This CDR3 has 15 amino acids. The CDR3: CASSRGQAGNQPQHF. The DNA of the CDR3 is TGTGCCAGCAGCCGGGGACAGGCGGGCAATCAGCCCCAGCATTTT.